One sample yielded the 28 T cell receptor beta chains listed below, sequenced in a study of T cell responses to AZD1222 COVID-19 vaccine. Assay used: immunoSEQ multiplex PCR; TCRdb lists only in-frame clones, some missing. The sample shows approximately 150,000 clones, roughly 93% of them seen only once. Sample: peripheral blood, taken on day 0 of MenACWY control vaccination. The receptors shown here come from an adult in good health.

The chain couples TRBV19 to TRBJ1-1; D gene uncertain. The CDR3 is 13 residues long. Trimming cost V 11 bases and J 0 bases, with 13 bases left between them. The germline V gene has CDR1 LNHDA and CDR2 SQIVND (reference sequence). The CDR3 nucleotides read TGTGCCGCTGTTGGTAGTATGAACACTGAAGCTTTCTTT. Encoded protein: CAAVGSMNTEAFF.

The chain uses TRBV5-8 and TRBJ2-1; D not resolved. CDR3 length: 17 residues. Germline CDR1 and CDR2: SGHTS and YDEGEE. V lost 0 bases, J lost 0 bases, and 13 bases lay in between. The CDR3 bases are TGTGCCAGCAGCTTGGAAGGAGATCAAAGCTCCTACAATGAGCAGTTCTTC. It yields the protein CASSLEGDQSSYNEQFF.

The CDR3 sequence is CASSPRQGASPLHF. The CDR3 DNA reads as TGTGCCAGCAGCCCGAGACAGGGCGCTTCACCCCTCCACTTT. J is TRBJ1-6 and V is TRBV11-2; the match to TRBD1 covers 7 bases. Germline lookup yields CDR1 SGHAT and CDR2 FQNNGV. The V and J ends lost 5 bases and 9 bases, in that order; junction bases with no gene match: 7. The CDR3 contains 14 residues.

This sequence joins TRBV27 and TRBJ1-2, with D perhaps matching TRBD1 (5 bases). This CDR3 is 14 amino acids long. The germline gives CDR1 MNHEY, CDR2 SMNVEV (reference sequence). The ends were cut back, 0 bases at V and 7 bases at J, with 12 bases in the middle. The chain's CDR3 is CASSLSPGLSGYTF. CDR3 DNA sequence: TGTGCCAGCAGTTTATCCCCAGGGTTAAGTGGCTACACCTTC.

The CDR3 region has the DNA TGTGCCAGCAGTGGCGCCAGCGTGTCTGGAAACACCATATATTTT. Translation: CASSGASVSGNTIYF. The chain joins TRBV2 to TRBJ1-3, with unresolved D. Trimming pared 4 bases from V and 1 base from J, leaving 11 bases between. Germline-derived CDR1 and CDR2 are SNHLY and FYNNEI. CDR3 length: 15 residues. The full variable domain, completed using reference TRBV2 and TRBJ1-3, is EPEVTQTPSHQVTQMGQEVILRCVPISNHLYFYWYRQILGQKVEFLVSFYNNEISEKSEIFDDQFSVERPDGSNFTLKIRSTKLEDSAMYFCASSGASVSGNTIYFGEGSWLTVV.

A single count supports this clone. The rearrangement links TRBV11-1 to TRBJ1-1; 7 bases are shared with TRBD1. The CDR3 covers 14 residues. V shed 5 bases and J 5 bases; nucleotides not matched to a gene: 8. The V gene's germline CDR1 is SGHAT and CDR2 FQDESV (reference sequence). The CDR3 is CASSPNRGRTEAFF. CDR3 nucleotides: TGTGCCAGCAGCCCCAACAGGGGTAGGACTGAAGCTTTCTTT.

This sequence joins TRBV30 and TRBJ2-5; D is unresolved. V dropped 0 bases and J dropped 5 bases, with 7 bases sitting between them. The germline V gene has CDR1 GTSNPN and CDR2 SVGIG (reference sequence). There are 12 residues in the CDR3. CDR3 amino acids: CAWSVRYETQYF. In nucleotides, the CDR3 is TGTGCCTGGAGTGTCAGGTACGAGACCCAGTACTTC.

The chain joins TRBV5-1 to TRBJ1-2; tentatively, D is TRBD1 (6 bases). The V end lost 0 bases, the J end lost 8 bases, and 14 bases lay between the germline ends. The CDR3 contains 14 residues. Germline CDR1 SGHRS, CDR2 YFSETQ. The chain's CDR3 is CASSLDGSQGGYTF. Here the CDR3 DNA reads TGCGCCAGCAGCTTGGACGGTTCCCAGGGGGGCTACACCTTC.

The sample holds one count of this clone. This chain connects TRBV7-6 to TRBJ2-7; possible D gene TRBD2, 6 bases. Germline V gives CDR1 SGHVS, CDR2 FNYEAQ. The ends were cut back, 4 bases at V and 0 bases at J, with 16 bases in the middle. This CDR3 is built from 16 residues. CDR3 residues: CASSSDWGDSSYEQYF. The CDR3 coding sequence is TGTGCCAGCAGCTCCGACTGGGGGGACTCCTCCTACGAGCAGTACTTC.

The chain uses TRBV29-1 and TRBJ1-2; 7 bases line up with TRBD1. Unmatched junction bases numbered 12, after V lost 5 bases and J lost 6 bases. Germline CDR1 reads SQVTM; CDR2 reads ANQGSEA. The CDR3 has 14 amino acids. The CDR3 DNA sequence: TGCAGCGTTCTCCCAAGGGACAGAGTAGATGGCTACACCTTC. Protein product: CSVLPRDRVDGYTF.

The chain employs TRBV19 and TRBJ2-4; possibly TRBD2 for D (5 bases). V dropped 6 bases and J dropped 0 bases, with 18 bases sitting between them. In germline, CDR1 is LNHDA, CDR2 SQIVND (reference sequence). The CDR3 contains 17 residues. The CDR3 DNA follows: TGTGCCAGTAGCCAACCCCTCCCACTAGGAGCCAAAAACATTCAGTACTTC. It encodes CASSQPLPLGAKNIQYF.

This sequence joins TRBV9 and TRBJ1-1; D unresolved. The CDR3 contains 14 residues. CDR1 is SGDLS and CDR2 is YYNGEE in the germline V gene. Trimming stripped 3 bases from V and 4 bases from J, with 13 bases between. The CDR3 DNA reads TGTGCCAGCAGCGCCGGGGTGGGAGGCACTGAAGCTTTCTTT. Amino acid sequence: CASSAGVGGTEAFF.

The chain carries TRBV9 and TRBJ1-4; 7 bases match TRBD1. Germline assignment: CDR1 SGDLS and CDR2 YYNGEE. V shed 4 bases and J 2 bases; nucleotides not matched to a gene: 11. There are 17 residues in the CDR3. CDR3 sequence: CASSPARSTGTNEKLFF. The CDR3 nucleotides read TGTGCCAGCAGCCCAGCCCGGTCGACAGGGACTAATGAAAAACTGTTTTTT.

This chain joins TRBV5-8 and TRBJ1-1, with TRBD1 as a possible D gene (6 bases). Germline V gene lookup returns CDR1 SGHTS and CDR2 YDEGEE. CDR3 length: 12 amino acids. The V end was cut by 5 bases, the J end by 5 bases, with 10 bases between. The CDR3 region is CASRGGRTEAFF. The CDR3 DNA follows: TGTGCCAGCAGAGGGGGGCGTACTGAAGCTTTCTTT.

Here the CDR3 DNA reads TGTGCCAGCGCAGGGAACACTGAAGCTTTCTTT. This translates into CASAGNTEAFF. The chain recombines TRBV2 with TRBJ1-1; no clear D gene. Germline V gene lookup returns CDR1 SNHLY and CDR2 FYNNEI. The CDR3 has 11 residues. V was clipped by 8 bases and J by 1 base, with 5 bases between them. Using reference TRBV2 and TRBJ1-1 for the parts outside the CDR3, the full variable domain is EPEVTQTPSHQVTQMGQEVILRCVPISNHLYFYWYRQILGQKVEFLVSFYNNEISEKSEIFDDQFSVERPDGSNFTLKIRSTKLEDSAMYFCASAGNTEAFFGQGTRLTVV.

This chain connects TRBV27 to TRBJ2-2; D is uncertain. This CDR3 is 13 amino acids long. V gave up 3 bases and J gave up 4 bases, with 6 bases separating them. Germline values: CDR1 MNHEY, CDR2 SMNVEV (reference sequence). CDR3 nucleotide sequence: TGTGCCAGCAGTTTCACGCTCACCGGGGAGCTGTTTTTT. Its translation: CASSFTLTGELFF.

The V call is TRBV28, the J call TRBJ2-7; maybe TRBD1 (5 bases). Trimming took off 9 bases at V and 6 bases at J, with 15 bases between the two ends. CDR1 MDHEN and CDR2 SYDVKM come from the germline V gene. The CDR3 is made up of 12 amino acids. The CDR3 sequence is CASHQGSIEQYF. Here the CDR3 DNA reads TGTGCCAGTCACCAGGGATCGATCGAGCAGTACTTC.

The chain couples TRBV4-1 to TRBJ1-2, with 12 bases identical to TRBD1. The CDR3 runs to 16 residues. V lost 3 bases and J lost 0; bases outside the gene matches: 2. Germline V lookup: CDR1 MGHRA, CDR2 YSYEKL. The CDR3 region is CASSQGQGAPNYGYTF. CDR3 coding DNA: TGCGCCAGCAGCCAGGGACAGGGGGCCCCTAACTATGGCTACACCTTC.

The chain couples TRBV20-1 to TRBJ1-5; the D gene is possibly TRBD1 (5 bases). The CDR3 loop spans 15 amino acids. The V and J ends lost 3 bases and 3 bases respectively, with 15 bases between them. Germline CDR1 DFQATT, CDR2 SNEGSKA (reference sequence). The DNA for the CDR3 is TGCAGTGCTAGTCCCGGTCGGGGGGACAATCAGCCCCAGCATTTT. Translated: CSASPGRGDNQPQHF.

The CDR3 is CASSWDRPFDTQYF. CDR3 nucleotides: TGCGCCAGCAGTTGGGACAGGCCCTTTGATACGCAGTATTTT. The rearrangement uses TRBV5-1 and TRBJ2-3; 8 nucleotides match TRBD1. Trimming cost V 5 bases and J 6 bases; bases outside gene matches: 8. CDR1 is SGHRS and CDR2 is YFSETQ in the germline V gene. The CDR3 totals 14 residues.

This rearrangement joins TRBV27 to TRBJ2-1; 9 bases align to TRBD2. Unmatched junction bases numbered 13, after V lost 8 bases and J lost 11 bases. The CDR3 sequence is 14 residues long. Looked up from germline, CDR1 is MNHEY and CDR2 is SMNVEV (reference sequence). CDR3 loop: CASRTGLAGLKQFF. In DNA form, the CDR3 reads TGTGCCAGCCGCACGGGGCTAGCGGGACTAAAGCAGTTCTTC.

The V call is TRBV5-1, the J call TRBJ1-1; D gene uncertain. The CDR3 runs to 14 residues. The germline V gene has CDR1 SGHRS and CDR2 YFSETQ. Deletions cut 3 bases from V and 5 bases from J, with 14 bases between. The CDR3 protein is CASSSVAWDTEAFF. CDR3 in DNA: TGCGCCAGCAGCTCCGTGGCATGGGATACTGAAGCTTTCTTT.

The V and J genes are TRBV5-1 and TRBJ2-1; the match to TRBD2 covers 8 bases. The J segment lost 7 bases and the V segment lost 3 bases, leaving 6 bases of the junction unmatched. Germline CDR1 and CDR2: SGHRS and YFSETQ. The CDR3 is 14 amino acids. The CDR3 loop reads CASSWGPGGNEQFF. The CDR3 coding sequence is TGCGCCAGCAGCTGGGGGCCGGGGGGGAATGAGCAGTTCTTC.

This chain uses TRBV5-1 with TRBJ2-7, with 12 bases fitting TRBD2. The CDR3 totals 17 residues. Trimming took 3 bases from V and 4 from J; bases not matched to a gene: 11. CDR1 SGHRS and CDR2 YFSETQ come from the germline V gene. This CDR3 reads CASSWTLLAGGGYEQYF. The CDR3 DNA follows: TGCGCCAGCAGCTGGACCCTTCTAGCGGGAGGGGGTTACGAGCAGTACTTC. The variable domain in full, completed from reference TRBV5-1 and TRBJ2-7, reads KAGVTQTPRYLIKTRGQQVTLSCSPISGHRSVSWYQQTPGQGLQFLFEYFSETQRNKGNFPGRFSGRQFSNSRSEMNVSTLELGDSALYLCASSWTLLAGGGYEQYFGPGTRLTVT.

V and J are TRBV29-1 and TRBJ1-1; no reliable D call. The CDR3 has 13 amino acids. With 6 bases removed from V and 1 base from J, the gap between germline ends came to 12 bases. The V gene's germline CDR1 is SQVTM and CDR2 ANQGSEA. This CDR3 is CSVGGLGNTEAFF. In nucleotides, the CDR3 is TGCAGCGTGGGTGGACTCGGGAACACTGAAGCTTTCTTT. The full variable domain, its missing parts supplied by reference TRBV29-1 and TRBJ1-1, is SAVISQKPSRDICQRGTSLTIQCQVDSQVTMMFWYRQQPGQSLTLIATANQGSEATYESGFVIDKFPISRPNLTFSTLTVSNMSPEDSSIYLCSVGGLGNTEAFFGQGTRLTVV.

This chain connects TRBV6-5 to TRBJ2-5, with a weak D call TRBD2 (5 bases). The CDR3 contains 13 residues. V dropped 6 bases and J dropped 5 bases, with 13 bases sitting between them. Germline CDR1 and CDR2: MNHEY and SVGAGI. CDR3 sequence: CASRRRDWETQYF. The CDR3 DNA follows: TGTGCCAGCAGAAGACGGGATTGGGAGACCCAGTACTTC.

This clone was detected a few times. This chain links TRBV6-4 with TRBJ2-3, with D tentatively TRBD1 (5 bases). Germline values: CDR1 MRHNA, CDR2 SNTAGT. V lost 6 bases, J lost 2 bases, and 12 bases lay in between. The CDR3 has 14 amino acids. The CDR3 sequence is CASSEGDTTDTQYF. The CDR3 DNA sequence: TGTGCCAGCAGCGAAGGGGATACCACAGATACGCAGTATTTT.

The chain employs TRBV5-6 and TRBJ2-3, with a tentative D call TRBD1 (5 bases). This CDR3 comprises 12 residues. The ends were cut back, 4 bases at V and 6 bases at J, with 9 bases in the middle. The germline V gene encodes CDR1 SGHDT and CDR2 YYEEEE. The CDR3: CASSPRQDTQYF. DNA of the CDR3: TGTGCCAGCAGCCCCCGACAGGATACGCAGTATTTT.